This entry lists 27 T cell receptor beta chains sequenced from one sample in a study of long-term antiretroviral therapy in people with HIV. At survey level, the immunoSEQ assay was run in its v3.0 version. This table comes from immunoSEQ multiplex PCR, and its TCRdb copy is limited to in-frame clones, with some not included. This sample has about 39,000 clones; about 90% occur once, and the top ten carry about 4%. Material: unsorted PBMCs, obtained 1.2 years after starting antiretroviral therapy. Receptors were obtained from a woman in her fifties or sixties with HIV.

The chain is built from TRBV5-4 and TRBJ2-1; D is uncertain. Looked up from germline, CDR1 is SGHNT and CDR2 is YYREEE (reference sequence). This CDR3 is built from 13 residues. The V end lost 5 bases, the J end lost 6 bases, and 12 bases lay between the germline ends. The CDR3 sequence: CASSVEWGNEQFF. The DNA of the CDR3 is TGTGCCAGCAGTGTAGAGTGGGGCAATGAGCAGTTCTTC.

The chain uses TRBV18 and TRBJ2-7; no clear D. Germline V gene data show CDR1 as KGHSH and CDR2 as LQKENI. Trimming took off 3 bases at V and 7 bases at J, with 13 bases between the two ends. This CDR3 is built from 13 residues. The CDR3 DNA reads TGTGCCAGCTCACCCCAGAACCTACGGGAGCAGTACTTC. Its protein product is CASSPQNLREQYF.

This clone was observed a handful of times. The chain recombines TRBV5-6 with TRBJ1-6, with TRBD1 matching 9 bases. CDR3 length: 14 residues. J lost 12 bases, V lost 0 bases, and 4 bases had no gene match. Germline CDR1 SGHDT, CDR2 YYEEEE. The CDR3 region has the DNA TGTGCCAGCAGCTTGGGACAGGGGGGAAAACCCCTCCACTTT. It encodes CASSLGQGGKPLHF.

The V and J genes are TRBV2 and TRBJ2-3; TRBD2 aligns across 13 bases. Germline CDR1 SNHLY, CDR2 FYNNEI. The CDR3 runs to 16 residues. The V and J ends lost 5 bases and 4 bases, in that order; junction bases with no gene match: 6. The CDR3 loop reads CASSYGLAGAADTQYF. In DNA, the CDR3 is TGTGCCAGCAGTTATGGACTAGCGGGGGCAGCAGATACGCAGTATTTT.

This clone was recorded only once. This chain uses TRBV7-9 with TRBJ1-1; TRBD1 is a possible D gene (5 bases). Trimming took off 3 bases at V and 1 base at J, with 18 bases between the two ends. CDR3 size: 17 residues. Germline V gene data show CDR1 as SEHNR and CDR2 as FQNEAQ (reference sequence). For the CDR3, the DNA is TGTGCCAGCAGCTTTAGGGTCAGGTGGCAGGGGAACACTGAAGCTTTCTTT. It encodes CASSFRVRWQGNTEAFF.

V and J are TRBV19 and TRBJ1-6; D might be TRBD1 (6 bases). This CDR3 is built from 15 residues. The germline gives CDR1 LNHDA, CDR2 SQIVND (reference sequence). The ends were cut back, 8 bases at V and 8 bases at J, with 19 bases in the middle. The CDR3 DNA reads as TGTGCCAGTGGGAGACAGGCCTCGCCGGATTCACCCCTCCACTTT. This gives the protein CASGRQASPDSPLHF.

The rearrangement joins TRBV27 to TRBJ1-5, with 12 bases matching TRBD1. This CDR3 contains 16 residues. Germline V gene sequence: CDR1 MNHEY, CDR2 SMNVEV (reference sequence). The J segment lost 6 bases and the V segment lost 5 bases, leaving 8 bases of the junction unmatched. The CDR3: CASSLRGQGATQPQHF. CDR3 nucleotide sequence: TGTGCCAGCAGTCTGAGGGGACAGGGGGCTACTCAGCCCCAGCATTTT.

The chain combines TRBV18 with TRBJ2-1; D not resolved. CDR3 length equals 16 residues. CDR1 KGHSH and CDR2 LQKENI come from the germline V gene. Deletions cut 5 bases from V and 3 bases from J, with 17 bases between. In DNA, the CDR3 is TGTGCCAGCTCAAGCGCTGACCGGGTCCTCTACAATGAGCAGTTCTTC. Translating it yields CASSSADRVLYNEQFF.

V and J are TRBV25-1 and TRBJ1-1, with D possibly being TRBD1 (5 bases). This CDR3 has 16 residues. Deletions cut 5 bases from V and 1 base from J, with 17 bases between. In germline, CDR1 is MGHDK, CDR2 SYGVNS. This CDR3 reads CASSPPEGSGNTEAFF. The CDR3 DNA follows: TGTGCCAGCAGTCCCCCGGAGGGGAGTGGGAACACTGAAGCTTTCTTT.

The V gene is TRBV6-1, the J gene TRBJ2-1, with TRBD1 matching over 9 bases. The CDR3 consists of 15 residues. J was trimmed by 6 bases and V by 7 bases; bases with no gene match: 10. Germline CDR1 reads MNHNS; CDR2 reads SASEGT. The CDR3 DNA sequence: TGTGCCAGCAACCCGGGACAGGGTCGAGTCAATGAGCAGTTCTTC. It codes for CASNPGQGRVNEQFF.

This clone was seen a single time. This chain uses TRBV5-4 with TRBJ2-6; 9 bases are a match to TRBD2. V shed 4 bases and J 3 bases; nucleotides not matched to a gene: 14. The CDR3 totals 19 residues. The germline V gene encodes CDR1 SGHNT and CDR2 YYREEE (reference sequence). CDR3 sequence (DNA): TGTGCCAGCAGCCCAAAAGGGGGCGGGGGGGCCCTTGGGGCCAACGTCCTGACTTTC. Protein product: CASSPKGGGGALGANVLTF. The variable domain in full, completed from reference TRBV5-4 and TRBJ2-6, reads ETGVTQSPTHLIKTRGQQVTLRCSSQSGHNTVSWYQQALGQGPQFIFQYYREEENGRGNFPPRFSGLQFPNYSSELNVNALELDDSALYLCASSPKGGGGALGANVLTFGAGSRLTVL.

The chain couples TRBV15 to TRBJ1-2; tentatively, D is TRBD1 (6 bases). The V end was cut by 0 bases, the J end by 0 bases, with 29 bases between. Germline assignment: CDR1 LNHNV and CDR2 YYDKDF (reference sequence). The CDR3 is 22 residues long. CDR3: CATSREDPGQGIPPVTNYGYTF. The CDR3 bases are TGTGCCACCAGCAGAGAGGACCCGGGACAAGGGATACCCCCCGTCACTAACTATGGCTACACCTTC.

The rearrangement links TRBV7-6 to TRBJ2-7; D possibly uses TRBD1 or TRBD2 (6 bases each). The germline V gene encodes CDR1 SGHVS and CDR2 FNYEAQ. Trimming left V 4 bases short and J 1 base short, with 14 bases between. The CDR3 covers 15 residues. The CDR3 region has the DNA TGTGCCAGCAGCTCCTCTGGGGGGCCGTCCTACGAGCAGTACTTC. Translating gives CASSSSGGPSYEQYF.

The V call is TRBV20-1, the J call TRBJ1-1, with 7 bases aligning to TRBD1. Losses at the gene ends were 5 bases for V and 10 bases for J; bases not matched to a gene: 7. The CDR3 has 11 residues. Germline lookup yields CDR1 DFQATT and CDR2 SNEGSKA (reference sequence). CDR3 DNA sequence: TGCAGTGCTTCCGACAGGGTTGGAGCTTTCTTT. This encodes CSASDRVGAFF.

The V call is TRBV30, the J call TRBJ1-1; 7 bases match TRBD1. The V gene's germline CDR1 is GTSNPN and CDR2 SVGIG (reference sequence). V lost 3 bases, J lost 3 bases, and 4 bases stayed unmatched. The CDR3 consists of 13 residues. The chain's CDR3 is CAWRPDRDTEAFF. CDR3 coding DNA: TGTGCCTGGAGGCCCGACAGGGACACTGAAGCTTTCTTT.

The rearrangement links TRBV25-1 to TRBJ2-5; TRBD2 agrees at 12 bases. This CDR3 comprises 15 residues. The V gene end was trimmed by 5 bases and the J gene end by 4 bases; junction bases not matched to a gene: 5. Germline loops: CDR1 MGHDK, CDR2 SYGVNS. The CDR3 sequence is CASSLPSGGGETQYF. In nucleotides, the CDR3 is TGTGCCAGCAGTCTGCCTAGCGGGGGGGGAGAGACCCAGTACTTC.

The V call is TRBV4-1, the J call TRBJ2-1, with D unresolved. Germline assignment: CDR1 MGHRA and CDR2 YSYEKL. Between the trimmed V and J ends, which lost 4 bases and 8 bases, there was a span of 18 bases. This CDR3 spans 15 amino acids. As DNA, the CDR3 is TGCGCCAGCAGCCCTTTGGGCCCAGTAGGACATGAGCAGTTCTTC. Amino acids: CASSPLGPVGHEQFF.

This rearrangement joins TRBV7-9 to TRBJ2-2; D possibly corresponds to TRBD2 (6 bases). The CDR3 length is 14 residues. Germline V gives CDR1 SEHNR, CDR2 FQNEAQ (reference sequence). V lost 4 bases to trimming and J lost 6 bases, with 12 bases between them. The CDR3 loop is CASSSDGGAGELFF. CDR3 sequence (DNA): TGTGCCAGCAGCTCCGACGGGGGAGCCGGGGAGCTGTTTTTT.

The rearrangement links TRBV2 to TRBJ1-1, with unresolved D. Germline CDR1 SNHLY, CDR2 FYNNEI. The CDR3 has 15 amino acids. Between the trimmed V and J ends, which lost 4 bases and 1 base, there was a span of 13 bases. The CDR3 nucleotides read TGTGCCAGCAGTGTGGAGGGTTGGGGGAACACTGAAGCTTTCTTT. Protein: CASSVEGWGNTEAFF.

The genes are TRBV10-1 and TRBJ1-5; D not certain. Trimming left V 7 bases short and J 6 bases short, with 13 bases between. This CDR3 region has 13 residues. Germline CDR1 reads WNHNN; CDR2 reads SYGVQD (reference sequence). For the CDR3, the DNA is TGCGCCAGCACACGTGGGCTACGTCAGCCCCAGCATTTT. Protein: CASTRGLRQPQHF.

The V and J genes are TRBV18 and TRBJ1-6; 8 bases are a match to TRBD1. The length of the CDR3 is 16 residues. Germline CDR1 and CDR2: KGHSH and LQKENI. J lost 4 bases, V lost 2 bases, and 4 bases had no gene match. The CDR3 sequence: CASSPSRQGYNSPLHF. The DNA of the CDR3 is TGTGCCAGCTCACCATCGAGACAGGGGTATAATTCACCCCTCCACTTT. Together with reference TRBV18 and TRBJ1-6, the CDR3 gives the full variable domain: NAGVMQNPRHLVRRRGQEARLRCSPMKGHSHVYWYRQLPEEGLKFMVYLQKENIIDESGMPKERFSAEFPKEGPSILRIQQVVRGDSAAYFCASSPSRQGYNSPLHFGNGTRLTVT.

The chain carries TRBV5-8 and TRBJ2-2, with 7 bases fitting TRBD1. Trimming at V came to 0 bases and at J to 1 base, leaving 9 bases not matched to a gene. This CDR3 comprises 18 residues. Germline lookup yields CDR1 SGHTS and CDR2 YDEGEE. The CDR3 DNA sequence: TGTGCCAGCAGCTTGGGTTCTTGGGGACAGAAGAACACCGGGGAGCTGTTTTTT. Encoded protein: CASSLGSWGQKNTGELFF.

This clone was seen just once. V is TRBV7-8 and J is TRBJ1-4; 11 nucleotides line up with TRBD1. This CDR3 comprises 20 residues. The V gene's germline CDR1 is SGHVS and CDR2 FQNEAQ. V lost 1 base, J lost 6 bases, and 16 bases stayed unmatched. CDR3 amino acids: CASSLEGNYGTGGYYEKLFF. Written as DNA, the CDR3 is TGTGCCAGCAGCTTAGAGGGAAATTACGGGACAGGGGGGTATTATGAAAAACTGTTTTTT.

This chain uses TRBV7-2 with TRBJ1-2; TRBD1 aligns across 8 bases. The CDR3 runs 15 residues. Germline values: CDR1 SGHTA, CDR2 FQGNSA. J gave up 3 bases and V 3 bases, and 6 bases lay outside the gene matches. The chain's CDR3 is CASSFSSGGDYGYTF. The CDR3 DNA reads TGTGCCAGCAGCTTTAGCTCAGGGGGCGACTATGGCTACACCTTC.

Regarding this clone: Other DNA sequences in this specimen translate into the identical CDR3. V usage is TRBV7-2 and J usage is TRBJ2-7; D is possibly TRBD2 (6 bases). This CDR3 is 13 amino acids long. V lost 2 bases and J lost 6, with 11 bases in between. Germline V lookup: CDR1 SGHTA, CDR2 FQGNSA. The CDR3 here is CASSLWAGSEQYF. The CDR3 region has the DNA TGTGCCAGCAGCTTATGGGCGGGATCCGAGCAGTACTTC.

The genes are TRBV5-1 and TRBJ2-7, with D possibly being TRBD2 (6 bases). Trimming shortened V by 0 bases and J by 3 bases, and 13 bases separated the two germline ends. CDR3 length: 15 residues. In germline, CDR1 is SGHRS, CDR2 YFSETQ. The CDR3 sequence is CASSLVGTGDYEQYF. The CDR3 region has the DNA TGCGCCAGCAGCTTGGTTGGGACGGGAGACTACGAGCAGTACTTC. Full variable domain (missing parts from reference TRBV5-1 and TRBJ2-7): KAGVTQTPRYLIKTRGQQVTLSCSPISGHRSVSWYQQTPGQGLQFLFEYFSETQRNKGNFPGRFSGRQFSNSRSEMNVSTLELGDSALYLCASSLVGTGDYEQYFGPGTRLTVT.

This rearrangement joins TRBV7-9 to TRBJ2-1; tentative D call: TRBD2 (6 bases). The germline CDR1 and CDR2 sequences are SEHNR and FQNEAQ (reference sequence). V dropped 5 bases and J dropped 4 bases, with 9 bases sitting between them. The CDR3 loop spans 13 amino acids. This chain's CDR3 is CASSESGYNEQFF. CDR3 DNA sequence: TGTGCCAGCAGCGAAAGCGGGTACAATGAGCAGTTCTTC.